This T cell receptor beta chain was captured in a study of patients and donors after allogeneic stem cell transplantation. One entry per CDR3 protein, called by TCRdb with MiXCR from the RT-PCR reads. Here the sample spans some 200,000 distinct CDR3 sequences, less than 45% being singletons. The germline gives CDR1 MDHEN, CDR2 SYDVKM. The CDR3 covers 15 residues. V lost 5 bases and J lost 4; bases outside the gene matches: 5. This TCR came from a human donor who was either an allogeneic HSCT recipient or a stem cell or donor lymphocyte infusion donor (not recorded which). It is not recorded whose cells these are; they may come from a transplant donor. The sample was blood, either unsorted or a sorted T cell fraction (not recorded which). This sequence joins TRBV28 and TRBJ2-3, with 11 bases that match TRBD2. CDR3: CASSPIAGGPDTQYF. CDR3 nucleotides: TGTGCCAGCAGTCCCATAGCGGGAGGGCCAGATACGCAGTATTTT. The whole variable domain, remainder taken from reference TRBV28 and TRBJ2-3, is DVKVTQSSRYLVKRTGEKVFLECVQDMDHENMFWYRQDPGLGLRLIYFSYDVKMKEKGDIPEGYSVSREKKERFSLILESASTNQTSMYLCASSPIAGGPDTQYFGPGTRLTVL.